This paragraph reports one T cell receptor beta chain. Germline loops: CDR1 MGHDK, CDR2 SYGVNS. The CDR3 runs 16 residues. The V end lost 3 bases, the J end lost 0 bases, and 13 bases lay between the germline ends. This entry comes from a study of blood T cell repertoires in COVID-19. Study in general: Researchers got acute and convalescent COVID-19 samples from the United States, Italy and Spain. In each case, the material was cDNA or gDNA derived from T cells, B-cell-depleted T cells, or PBMCs.

The authors' processing: By means of reference gene primer amplification, nucleated cell counts were estimated. Profiled with immunoSEQ multiplex PCR; TCRdb holds only in-frame clones, not every one. V, J and clone size derive from that table, while D and trimming were established from the DNA sequence. This table holds more than 150,000 clones, more than 75% found once. Sequencing input: peripheral blood. The chain couples TRBV25-1 to TRBJ2-3; tentatively, D is TRBD1 (5 bases). The clonotype comes from a woman aged 18-29 years who had recovered from COVID-19. Written as DNA, the CDR3 is TGTGCCAGCAGTGATTCCCTCACAGGTAGCACAGATACGCAGTATTTT. As protein: CASSDSLTGSTDTQYF.